The clone carrying this T cell receptor beta chain was counted between two and nine times. Its antigen is unidentified. The data were taken from a study of regulatory T cells in long-lasting Graves disease. Study conclusions and caveats: The study examined only peripheral blood, not thyroid tissue. Relative to newly diagnosed Graves' patients, persistent ones had lower TCR diversity.

The CDR3 length is 14 residues. In germline, CDR1 is KGHSH, CDR2 LQKENI. Documented time point: newly diagnosed GD, antithyroid drugs for less than 3 months. PBMCs were the source of the RNA used for TCR sequencing. The authors built TCR beta libraries using iRepertoire HTBI primers and Arm-PCR of CDR3 regions. Via MiXCR, TCRdb re-called the multiplex PCR reads, giving one row per CDR3 protein. The table records roughly 520,000 distinct CDR3 sequences, more than 10% of them present only once. Another study also made use of these data, one on T cells in Graves' hyperthyroidism and ophthalmopathy.

The chain links TRBV18 to TRBJ2-1, with D uncertain. The J call is uncertain, as TRBJ2-5 better fits the DNA end. The specimen comprised peripheral blood mononuclear cells (PBMCs), sampled at new diagnosis, from a patient treated with antithyroid drugs. This clonotype originated in a woman aged 25 to 39 with Graves disease. In DNA, the CDR3 is TGTGCCAGCTCACCCTGGGCGAGCCGGGAGACCCAGTACTTC. This encodes CASSPWASRETQYF.